Below are 22 T cell receptor beta chains sequenced from a single sample in a study of beta chain features in type 1 diabetes. The isolated RNA, all of it, was reverse transcribed, so expressed TCRB transcripts were what got sequenced. Sequencing used immunoSEQ multiplex PCR; TCRdb keeps in-frame clones, though not all of them. The sample carries hundreds of thousands of clones, around 15% recorded once. Source material: naive CD4+ T cells from blood. These receptors originate from a man younger than 30 in good health.

The chain uses TRBV7-9 and TRBJ1-2; D not resolved. The CDR3 has 10 residues. Germline V gene data show CDR1 as SEHNR and CDR2 as FQNEAQ (reference sequence). Deletions cut 5 bases from V and 7 bases from J, with 5 bases between. The CDR3: CASSDSGYTF. CDR3 nucleotide sequence: TGTGCCAGCAGCGATAGTGGCTACACCTTC.

In its sample, this clone was seen a few times. This rearrangement joins TRBV11-2 to TRBJ2-7; no firm D call. V dropped 5 bases and J dropped 1 base, with 9 bases sitting between them. The CDR3 runs 13 residues. In germline, CDR1 is SGHAT, CDR2 FQNNGV. CDR3 coding DNA: TGTGCCAGCAGCGGCGGTTGGTCCTACGAGCAGTACTTC. It specifies CASSGGWSYEQYF.

The V and J genes are TRBV7-9 and TRBJ2-2; D might be TRBD1 or TRBD2, each matching 5 bases. CDR3 size: 19 residues. The ends were cut back, 1 base at V and 3 bases at J, with 21 bases in the middle. Per the germline V gene, CDR1 is SEHNR and CDR2 is FQNEAQ (reference sequence). Here the CDR3 DNA reads TGTGCCAGCAGCTTAGGGGCGTGGGGACGGACCGGGGACACCGGGGAGCTGTTTTTT. This gives the protein CASSLGAWGRTGDTGELFF. The full variable domain, with the rest looked up from reference TRBV7-9 and TRBJ2-2, is DTGVSQNPRHKITKRGQNVTFRCDPISEHNRLYWYRQTLGQGPEFLTYFQNEAQLEKSRLLSDRFSAERPKGSFSTLEIQRTEQGDSAMYLCASSLGAWGRTGDTGELFFGEGSRLTVL.

The chain combines TRBV14 with TRBJ2-5; TRBD2 matches at 8 bases. Germline lookup yields CDR1 SGHDN and CDR2 FVKESK. The CDR3 runs to 16 residues. V lost 0 bases and J lost 1; bases outside the gene matches: 4. The CDR3 coding sequence is TGTGCCAGCAGCCAAGAAGGAGCGGGGGCCCAAGAGACCCAGTACTTC. Protein sequence: CASSQEGAGAQETQYF.

The chain recombines TRBV7-2 with TRBJ2-1; the D gene is possibly TRBD2 (6 bases). V lost 1 base and J lost 4, with 11 bases in between. The germline V gene has CDR1 SGHTA and CDR2 FQGNSA. This CDR3 comprises 15 residues. CDR3 in amino acids: CASSLGVAAYNEQFF. Written as DNA, the CDR3 is TGTGCCAGCAGCTTAGGAGTAGCGGCGTACAATGAGCAGTTCTTC.

In this sample, this clone turned up once. This chain joins TRBV30 and TRBJ1-2, with a possible D match to TRBD1 (6 bases). There are 14 residues in the CDR3. From germline, CDR1 is GTSNPN and CDR2 SVGIG (reference sequence). V lost 4 bases and J lost 5, with 17 bases in between. CDR3 in amino acids: CAWTKTGTWYGYTF. For the CDR3, the DNA is TGTGCCTGGACTAAAACAGGGACTTGGTATGGCTACACCTTC.

This sequence joins TRBV7-9 and TRBJ2-1; 8 positions agree with TRBD2. The CDR3 totals 16 residues. Trimming at V came to 5 bases and at J to 0 bases, leaving 6 bases not matched to a gene. CDR1 and CDR2 (germline): SEHNR, FQNEAQ (reference sequence). The CDR3 is CASSGTSGPSYNEQFF. In DNA, the CDR3 is TGTGCCAGCAGCGGTACTAGCGGCCCCTCCTACAATGAGCAGTTCTTC.

This clone was counted a few times. The rearrangement uses TRBV28 and TRBJ1-2, with D maybe TRBD1 (5 bases). There are 12 residues in the CDR3. The ends were cut back, 9 bases at V and 4 bases at J, with 12 bases in the middle. Germline values: CDR1 MDHEN, CDR2 SYDVKM. In nucleotides, the CDR3 is TGTGCCAGTACCGGGACGCTCTATGGCTACACCTTC. The encoded protein is CASTGTLYGYTF.

This clone turned up a few times. The chain links TRBV2 to TRBJ2-4, with 7 bases that match TRBD1. There are 15 residues in the CDR3. Trimming cost V 7 bases and J 6 bases; bases outside gene matches: 12. The germline V gene has CDR1 SNHLY and CDR2 FYNNEI. DNA for the CDR3: TGTGCCAGCACTGGGCCCCGCCGGGACAGAAACATTCAGTACTTC. It encodes CASTGPRRDRNIQYF.

A few counts support this clone. The rearrangement uses TRBV7-9 and TRBJ2-1; 7 nucleotides align to TRBD2. Per germline, CDR1 SEHNR and CDR2 FQNEAQ (reference sequence). The V and J ends lost 3 bases and 6 bases, in that order; junction bases with no gene match: 14. This CDR3 contains 17 residues. Here the CDR3 reads CASSFGVAGEEFNEQFF. The CDR3 DNA reads as TGTGCCAGCAGCTTCGGCGTGGCGGGAGAAGAGTTCAATGAGCAGTTCTTC.

This clone appeared a few times. The chain joins TRBV19 to TRBJ1-2; D gene unclear. The CDR3 sequence is 16 residues long. The germline V gene encodes CDR1 LNHDA and CDR2 SQIVND (reference sequence). V lost 3 bases, J lost 0 bases, and 14 bases lay in between. The CDR3 region is CASSIGRTGSNYGYTF. The CDR3 nucleotides are TGTGCCAGTAGTATTGGCAGGACCGGCTCTAACTATGGCTACACCTTC.

The genes are TRBV9 and TRBJ2-1, with 8 nucleotides matching TRBD1. This CDR3 spans 14 amino acids. Germline loops: CDR1 SGDLS, CDR2 YYNGEE. The V gene end was trimmed by 4 bases and the J gene end by 7 bases; junction bases not matched to a gene: 7. DNA for the CDR3: TGTGCCAGCAGCCCGTGGACAGGGAGAAATGAGCAGTTCTTC. This sequence encodes CASSPWTGRNEQFF.

This clone appeared a few times. The sample contains more than one DNA sequence encoding this CDR3. V usage is TRBV19 and J usage is TRBJ2-6; TRBD1 agrees at 7 bases. Unmatched junction bases numbered 4, after V lost 6 bases and J lost 2 bases. CDR3 length: 15 amino acids. The germline gives CDR1 LNHDA, CDR2 SQIVND (reference sequence). CDR3: CASSIDRAGANVLTF. The CDR3, as DNA: TGTGCCAGTAGCATTGACAGGGCTGGGGCCAACGTCCTGACTTTC.

This clone was counted only a few times. The J gene is TRBJ1-4, the V gene TRBV29-1; D is undetermined. V lost 5 bases and J lost 0, with 22 bases in between. The CDR3 has 18 amino acids. CDR1 and CDR2 (germline): SQVTM, ANQGSEA. The CDR3 protein is CSVKARGRSSSTNEKLFF. The CDR3 bases are TGCAGCGTTAAAGCGAGAGGGCGATCCTCCTCAACTAATGAAAAACTGTTTTTT.

In its sample, this clone was seen a few times. The genes are TRBV5-1 and TRBJ1-4, with 8 positions matching TRBD1. Per the germline V gene, CDR1 is SGHRS and CDR2 is YFSETQ. The CDR3 runs 14 residues. The trim removed 5 bases at V and 0 bases at J, leaving 0 bases unmatched. In nucleotides, the CDR3 is TGCGCCAGCAGGACAGGGGCAACTAATGAAAAACTGTTTTTT. It encodes CASRTGATNEKLFF.

J is TRBJ1-2 and V is TRBV9, with a tentative D call TRBD1 (5 bases). The CDR3 is 15 amino acids. V lost 4 bases, J lost 3 bases, and 16 bases lay in between. Germline V gives CDR1 SGDLS, CDR2 YYNGEE. Written as DNA, the CDR3 is TGTGCCAGCAGCCCCAGGGTGGCAGATTACTATGGCTACACCTTC. Translation: CASSPRVADYYGYTF.

This clone was observed a handful of times. The chain is built from TRBV29-1 and TRBJ2-6, with 8 bases lining up with TRBD1. Germline assignment: CDR1 SQVTM and CDR2 ANQGSEA. After removal of 6 bases from V and 0 bases from J, the junction contained 7 bases not matched to a gene. This CDR3 region has 16 residues. The chain's CDR3 is CSVEGTGYSGANVLTF. In DNA form, the CDR3 reads TGCAGCGTGGAGGGGACAGGTTACTCTGGGGCCAACGTCCTGACTTTC. The full variable domain, with the rest looked up from reference TRBV29-1 and TRBJ2-6, is SAVISQKPSRDICQRGTSLTIQCQVDSQVTMMFWYRQQPGQSLTLIATANQGSEATYESGFVIDKFPISRPNLTFSTLTVSNMSPEDSSIYLCSVEGTGYSGANVLTFGAGSRLTVL.

This clone was seen a few times. The chain uses TRBV5-6 and TRBJ1-5, with 9 bases that match TRBD1. The length of the CDR3 is 15 residues. Germline V lookup: CDR1 SGHDT, CDR2 YYEEEE. Trimming removed 2 bases from V and 3 bases from J; junction bases left unmatched: 3. CDR3 protein: CASSLRQGVNQPQHF. The DNA for the CDR3 is TGTGCCAGCAGCTTAAGACAGGGGGTCAATCAGCCCCAGCATTTT.

This clone was found a few times. The V and J genes are TRBV5-4 and TRBJ2-7; 7 nucleotides align to TRBD1. The ends lost 2 bases at V and 3 bases at J; junction bases unmatched: 8. Germline V gene lookup returns CDR1 SGHNT and CDR2 YYREEE (reference sequence). This CDR3 comprises 15 residues. CDR3 in amino acids: CASSLRQGFIYEQYF. The CDR3, as DNA: TGTGCCAGCAGCTTACGACAGGGATTTATCTACGAGCAGTACTTC.

There are a few counts of this clone. CDR3 residues: CASQGPTNLYEQYF. CDR3 nucleotides: TGTGCCAGTCAGGGTCCCACCAATCTCTACGAGCAGTACTTC. The chain uses TRBV7-2 and TRBJ2-7, with D maybe TRBD1 (5 bases). Germline CDR1 SGHTA, CDR2 FQGNSA. Trimming took 9 bases from V and 3 from J, leaving 18 bases between them. This CDR3 comprises 14 residues.

The chain carries TRBV11-2 and TRBJ2-3; no firm D call. The CDR3 runs to 13 residues. The germline CDR1 and CDR2 sequences are SGHAT and FQNNGV. Trimming left V 0 bases short and J 5 bases short, with 6 bases between. The CDR3 is CASSLDRLDTQYF. CDR3 DNA: TGTGCCAGCAGCTTAGATCGATTAGATACGCAGTATTTT.

The chain has TRBV4-1 and TRBJ2-1; no definite D call. CDR1 MGHRA and CDR2 YSYEKL come from the germline V gene. V shed 5 bases and J shed 5 bases, with 4 bases lying between them. This CDR3 contains 11 residues. CDR3 nucleotide sequence: TGCGCCAGCAGCAGGAACAATGAGCAGTTCTTC. As protein: CASSRNNEQFF.